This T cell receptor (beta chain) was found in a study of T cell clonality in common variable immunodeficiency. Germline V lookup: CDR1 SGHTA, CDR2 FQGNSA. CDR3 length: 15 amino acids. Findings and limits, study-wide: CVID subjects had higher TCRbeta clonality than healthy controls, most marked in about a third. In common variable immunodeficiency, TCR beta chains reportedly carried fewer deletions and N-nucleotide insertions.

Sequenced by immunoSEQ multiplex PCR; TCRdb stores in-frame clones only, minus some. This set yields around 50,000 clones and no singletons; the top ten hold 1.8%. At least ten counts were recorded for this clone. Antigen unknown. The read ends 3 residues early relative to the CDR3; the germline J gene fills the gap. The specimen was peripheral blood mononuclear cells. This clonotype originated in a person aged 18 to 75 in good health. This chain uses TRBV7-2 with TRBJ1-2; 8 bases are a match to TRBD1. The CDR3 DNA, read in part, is TGTGCCAGCAGCTTACCAGGGGGCGTAATCGATACC. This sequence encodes CASSLPGGVIDT. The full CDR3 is CASSLPGGVIDTYTF.